This T cell receptor (beta chain) was sequenced during a study of CXCR3-negative and CXCR3-positive naive CD8 T cells. Study details: Per-library TRB read counts averaged about 1.5 +/- 0.3 million, adding up to 110 million to 150 million in total. Overall study results and limits: Naive cells that were CXCR3-positive had more hydrophobic TRB CDR3s (compared with CXCR3-negative naive cells). Memory cells showed distinct TRBV-TRBJ patterns, while the two naive subsets matched.

CD45RO-CCR7+CD27+CD95- characterized naive CD8+ T cells. UMI labels and 5' RACE were used to prepare the TRB cDNA libraries. For each CDR3 protein, TCRdb gives one entry from its re-call of the 5' RACE reads, without DNA. The sample has around 40,000 distinct CDR3 sequences; the top ten hold around 1.9%. With regard to this clonotype: Its target is not known.

Germline assignment: CDR1 DFQATT and CDR2 SNEGSKA (reference sequence). The CDR3 spans 18 residues. The chain carries TRBV20-1 and TRBJ2-5; TCRdb lists TRBD2, though no DNA is available to test this call. The sample consisted of naive CXCR3- CD8+ T cells from blood. The sample's subset: CD45RO-CCR7+CD27+CD95- naive CD8+ T cells lacking CXCR3 (TNR3-). The receptor was isolated from a human donor in good health. Some clones in this sample may be carry-over from other donors' samples. The CDR3 protein is CSARDPGTSGGQLETQYF.